This T cell receptor (beta chain) was documented in a study of CD8 T cells in Susac syndrome (dated by TCRdb to about 2019). Some background on the complete study: Of the Susac syndrome patients who were sequenced, more than 5 had clinically active disease and about eight were in clinical remission. Susac syndrome patients were therapy-naive, on corticosteroids (some also receiving IVIg), or on IVIg alone at blood withdrawal. Whether CD8+ T cell activation and differentiation in Susac syndrome was antigen driven was tested using repertoire sequencing. Study-wide conclusions, independent of this receptor: No clonal expansion was detected in the CD4+ T cell repertoire of Susac syndrome patients. The study acknowledged that relatively few individuals were included in the TCR sequencing and HLA analysis.

Spanning cysteine to phenylalanine, the CDR3 consists of 15 amino acids. Of the read, only the CDR3 DNA is kept; its 45 bases are in frame from base 1. From the germline V gene, CDR1 is SGHRS and CDR2 is YFSETQ. Trimming at the junction amounts to 0 bases on V and 2 bases on J, and the germline ends lie 9 bases apart. About this clonotype itself: The antigen it recognizes is unknown. Base qualities are not at hand, and no much larger clone is one base apart.

RNA was extracted with the RNeasy kit and roughly 0.5 to 1 ug was reverse transcribed using random hexamers. The immunoSEQ multiplex PCR assay, covering 54 Vbeta and 13 Jbeta segments, was used to amplify TCR beta CDR3 regions. PCR amplification bias was corrected using a synthetic template baseline for primer optimization and computational correction. In the source study's methods: Only productive sequences were kept, with reads annotated to V, D and J genes according to IMGT and analyzed in immunoSEQ Analyzer. Clonality was calculated as one minus the Shannon entropy normalized by log2 of the number of productive unique sequences. Public and private clones were assessed among the 100 most prevalent clones of each patient and control. Clones were defined as Susac-specific if absent from the healthy and MS cohorts, from approximately 1,100 published viral clones and from other ImmuneACCESS disease sequences. TCRdb cleaned the public reads at Q25 with fastp, built clones with MiXCR and kept in-frame beta chains. Rows are unified per CDR3 protein, each entry keeping the most common DNA and genes. V and J calls and clone size were set by TCRdb, not the authors. For this sample the table gives about 180,000 distinct CDR3 sequences, of which roughly 94% were detected only once. Together, the top ten hold 0.12% of the sample.

High-throughput TCR beta sequencing profiled peripheral blood CD8+ and CD4+ T cells from healthy donors, Susac syndrome patients and multiple sclerosis patients. Susac syndrome patients met recently defined diagnostic criteria for definite or probable disease. Bulk CD8+ and CD4+ T cells were purified magnetically by negative isolation, whereas CD8+ TEMRA cells were enriched by FACS. Blood was collected in EDTA tubes and processed within 24 hours, with PBMCs isolated through density gradient centrifugation. PBMCs destined for TCR sequencing were cryopreserved in liquid nitrogen and later thawed in a 37 °C water bath. Purity of sorted or isolated CD4+, CD8+ and CD8+ TEMRA cells was at least 90%.

This clonotype was obtained from a human donor with Susac syndrome. The specimen sequenced was CD4+ T cells from PBMCs. The rearrangement combines TRBV5-1 with TRBJ2-1, and possibly TRBD1, on 5 matching bases. The bases read TGCGCCAGCAGCTTGGGCGACAGTACCTACAATGAGCAGTTCTTC. This is translated as CASSLGDSTYNEQFF.